This T cell receptor beta chain emerged from a study of T cells after yellow fever vaccination. Study-level information: Researchers used SMART-Seq v4 Ultra Low Input to prepare fractions that had low cell numbers. General study results and limits: A large majority of primary-vaccination clones showed up again after the booster (about 97% CD4, 75% to 90% CD8). A faster peak, day 5 versus 15, was reached by the weaker secondary response.

Synthesis of TCR cDNA relied on 5'RACE template switching, which attached a universal primer site and UMIs. TCRdb ran MiXCR on the 5' RACE reads and lists one entry per CDR3 protein. The top ten hold roughly a sixth of the sample, which has 400,000 to 450,000 distinct CDR3 sequences, 18% seen once. This clonotype came up a few times. Its specificity is not known. Per the germline V gene, CDR1 is SGHRS and CDR2 is YFSETQ. The CDR3 length is 15 residues. Germline trimming cut 4 bases from V and 8 bases from J; bases unmatched to any gene: 9. This specimen was PBMCs, taken before the yellow fever booster vaccination. J is TRBJ1-6 and V is TRBV5-1; 7 nucleotides align to TRBD1. The source of this sequence is a man aged 18 to 30 who received the YFV17D yellow fever vaccine. The chain's CDR3 is CASSAGQAPHSPLHF. The CDR3 DNA is TGCGCCAGCAGCGCCGGACAGGCCCCACATTCACCCCTCCACTTT. The complete variable domain, with remaining parts taken from reference TRBV5-1 and TRBJ1-6, reads KAGVTQTPRYLIKTRGQQVTLSCSPISGHRSVSWYQQTPGQGLQFLFEYFSETQRNKGNFPGRFSGRQFSNSRSEMNVSTLELGDSALYLCASSAGQAPHSPLHFGNGTRLTVT.